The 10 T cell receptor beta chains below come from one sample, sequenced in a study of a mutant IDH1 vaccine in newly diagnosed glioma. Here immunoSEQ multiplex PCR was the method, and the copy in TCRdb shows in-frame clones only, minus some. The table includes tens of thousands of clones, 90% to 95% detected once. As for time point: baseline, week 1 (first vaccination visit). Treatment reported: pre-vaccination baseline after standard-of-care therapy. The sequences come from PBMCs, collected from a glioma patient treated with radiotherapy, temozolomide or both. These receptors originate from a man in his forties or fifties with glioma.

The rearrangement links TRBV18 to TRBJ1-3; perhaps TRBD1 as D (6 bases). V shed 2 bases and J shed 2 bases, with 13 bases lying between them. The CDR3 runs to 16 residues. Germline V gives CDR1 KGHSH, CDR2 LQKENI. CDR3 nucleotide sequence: TGTGCCAGCTCACCATTTGGGCAGGGGACTGGAAACACCATATATTTT. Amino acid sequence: CASSPFGQGTGNTIYF.

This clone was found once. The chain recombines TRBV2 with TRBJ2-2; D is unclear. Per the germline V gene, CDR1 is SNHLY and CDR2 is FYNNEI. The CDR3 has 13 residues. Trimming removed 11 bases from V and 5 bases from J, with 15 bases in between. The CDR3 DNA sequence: TGTGCCGGAGATGCACTTAAAACCGGGGAGCTGTTTTTT. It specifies CAGDALKTGELFF.

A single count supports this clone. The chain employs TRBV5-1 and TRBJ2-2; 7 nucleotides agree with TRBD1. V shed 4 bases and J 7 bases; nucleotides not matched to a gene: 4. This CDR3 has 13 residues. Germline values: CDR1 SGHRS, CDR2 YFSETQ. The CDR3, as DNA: TGCGCCAGCAGCGCACAGGGGATCGGGGAGCTGTTTTTT. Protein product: CASSAQGIGELFF.

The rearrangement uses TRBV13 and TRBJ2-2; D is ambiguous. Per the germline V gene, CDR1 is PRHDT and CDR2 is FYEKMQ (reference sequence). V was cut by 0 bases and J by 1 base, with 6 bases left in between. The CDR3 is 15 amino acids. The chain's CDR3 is CASSLGLVNTGELFF. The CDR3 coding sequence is TGTGCCAGCAGCTTAGGGTTGGTGAACACCGGGGAGCTGTTTTTT.

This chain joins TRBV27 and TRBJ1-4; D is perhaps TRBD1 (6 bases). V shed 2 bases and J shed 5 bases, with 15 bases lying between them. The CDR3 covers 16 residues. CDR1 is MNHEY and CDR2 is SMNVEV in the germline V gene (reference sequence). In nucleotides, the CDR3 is TGTGCCAGCAGTTTACAGTCCGGGGACACAAATGAAAAACTGTTTTTT. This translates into CASSLQSGDTNEKLFF.

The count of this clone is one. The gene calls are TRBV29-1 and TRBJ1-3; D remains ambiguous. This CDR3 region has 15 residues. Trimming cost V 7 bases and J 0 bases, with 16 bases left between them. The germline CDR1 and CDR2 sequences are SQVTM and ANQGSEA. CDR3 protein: CSARTGWSSGNTIYF. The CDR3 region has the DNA TGCAGCGCGAGAACGGGGTGGAGCTCTGGAAACACCATATATTTT.

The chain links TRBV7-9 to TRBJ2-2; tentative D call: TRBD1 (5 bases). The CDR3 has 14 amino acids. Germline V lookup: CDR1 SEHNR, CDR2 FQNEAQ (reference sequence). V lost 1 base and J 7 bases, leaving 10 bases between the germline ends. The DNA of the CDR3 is TGTGCCAGCAGCTTAGGCAGGGCGTTCGGGGAGCTGTTTTTT. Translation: CASSLGRAFGELFF. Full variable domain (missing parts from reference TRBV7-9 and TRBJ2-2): DTGVSQNPRHKITKRGQNVTFRCDPISEHNRLYWYRQTLGQGPEFLTYFQNEAQLEKSRLLSDRFSAERPKGSFSTLEIQRTEQGDSAMYLCASSLGRAFGELFFGEGSRLTVL.

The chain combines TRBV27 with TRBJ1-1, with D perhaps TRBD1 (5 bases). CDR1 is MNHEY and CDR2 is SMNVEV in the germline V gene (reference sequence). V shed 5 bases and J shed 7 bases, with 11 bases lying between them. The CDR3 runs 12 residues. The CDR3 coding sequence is TGTGCCAGCAGTCGTCAGGGAAGTGAAGCTTTCTTT. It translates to CASSRQGSEAFF.

In DNA, the CDR3 is TGCGCCAGCAGTGAGTATCTGACCGGAAGCGACGAGCAGTACTTC. This gives the protein CASSEYLTGSDEQYF. The chain employs TRBV10-1 and TRBJ2-7; no firm D call. V dropped 1 base and J dropped 5 bases, with 15 bases sitting between them. This CDR3 region has 15 residues. Germline values: CDR1 WNHNN, CDR2 SYGVQD (reference sequence).

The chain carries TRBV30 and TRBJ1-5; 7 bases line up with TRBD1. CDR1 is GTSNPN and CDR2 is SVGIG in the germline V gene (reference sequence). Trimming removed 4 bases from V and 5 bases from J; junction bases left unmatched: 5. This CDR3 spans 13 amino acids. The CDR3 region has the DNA TGTGCCTGGAACGCAGGGGGGGATCAGCCCCAGCATTTT. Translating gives CAWNAGGDQPQHF. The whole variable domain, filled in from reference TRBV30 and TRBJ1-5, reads SQTIHQWPATLVQPVGSPLSLECTVEGTSNPNLYWYRQAAGRGLQLLFYSVGIGQISSEVPQNLSASRPQDRQFILSSKKLLLSDSGFYLCAWNAGGDQPQHFGDGTRLSIL.